The present TCR beta chain was sequenced within a study of T cells in Graves' hyperthyroidism and ophthalmopathy. Study results and caveats: Most clonotypes expanded in the thyroid (above 0.001) were also present in blood.

There are 14 residues in the CDR3. Losses at the gene ends were 4 bases for V and 3 bases for J; bases not matched to a gene: 5. Germline assignment: CDR1 SEHNR and CDR2 FQNEAQ (reference sequence). Researchers defined stable Graves' hyperthyroidism as no ophthalmopathy progression within 18 months. The patients, who ranged from 18 to 65 in age, presented with newly diagnosed hyperthyroidism lasting under 2 months. Exclusions: uncontrolled infection, other autoimmune disease, pregnancy, lactation. Amplified TCR beta CDR3 regions came from RNA transcripts. The HTBI primer set served for first-round RT-PCR of the TCR CDR3. One entry per CDR3 protein results from TCRdb running MiXCR on the multiplex PCR reads. The table includes just under 750,000 distinct CDR3 sequences, 30% to 40% detected once. This clonotype was observed at least ten times. Antigen unknown.

The TCR originated in a woman aged 40-49 years with Graves' hyperthyroidism. Sequenced input: blood. This chain joins TRBV7-9 and TRBJ2-7; 8 nucleotides line up with TRBD1. The CDR3 DNA sequence: TGTGCCAGCAGCTCGCAGGGGGCCCGCTACGAGCAGTACTTC. Amino acids: CASSSQGARYEQYF.